The 9 T cell receptor beta chains presented below share a single source sample, sequenced in a study of human T cells and chemical hapten exposure. The time point: pre-sensitization, week 0. Treatment here: therapeutic diphenylcyclopropenone sensitization with weekly scalp DPC. TCRdb analysed the RACE reads with MiXCR anew, one entry per CDR3 protein. The sample carries tens of thousands of distinct CDR3 sequences, about a tenth recorded once. This sample comprised whole blood, obtained in connection with sensitization to the hapten diphenylcyclopropenone (DPC). These receptor sequences come from a woman between 40 and 55 years old with alopecia areata. Some clones in this sample may be carry-over from other donors' samples.

This clonotype has just a few counts. The gene calls are TRBV20-1 and TRBJ1-2; 8 nucleotides match TRBD1. The V and J ends lost 2 bases and 6 bases, in that order; junction bases with no gene match: 8. The CDR3 is made up of 14 amino acids. Germline loops: CDR1 DFQATT, CDR2 SNEGSKA (reference sequence). The CDR3, as DNA: TGCAGTGCTAGACAGGGGGCGAATACGAATGGCTACACCTTC. It specifies CSARQGANTNGYTF.

This clonotype was seen a handful of times. The V gene is TRBV6-4, the J gene TRBJ2-1; 11 positions agree with TRBD2. J was trimmed by 8 bases and V by 7 bases; bases with no gene match: 13. Germline V lookup: CDR1 MRHNA, CDR2 SNTAGT. This CDR3 has 16 residues. The chain's CDR3 is CASTQKLAGASDEQFF. CDR3 bases: TGTGCCAGCACCCAAAAACTAGCGGGGGCTTCCGATGAGCAGTTCTTC.

This clonotype appeared many times. The V call is TRBV6-6, the J call TRBJ1-5; TRBD1 is a possible D gene (5 bases). Trimming pared 2 bases from V and 3 bases from J, leaving 14 bases between. The germline V gene has CDR1 MNHNY and CDR2 SVGAGI (reference sequence). The CDR3 length is 16 residues. The CDR3 region is CASSYGGGRDNQPQHF. The CDR3 DNA is TGTGCCAGCAGTTACGGGGGGGGTAGGGACAATCAGCCCCAGCATTTT.

There are a few counts of this clonotype. This sequence joins TRBV7-2 and TRBJ2-5, with D possibly being TRBD1 or TRBD2 (6 bases each). Looked up from germline, CDR1 is SGHTA and CDR2 is FQGNSA. V was pared by 3 bases and J by 3 bases, with 14 bases between. The CDR3 is 15 amino acids. The CDR3: CASSLGGLTEETQYF. The CDR3, as DNA: TGTGCCAGCAGCTTGGGGGGCCTTACGGAAGAGACCCAGTACTTC.

This clonotype appeared a few times. The gene calls are TRBV4-1 and TRBJ2-1, with 10 bases lining up with TRBD2. The CDR3 loop spans 18 amino acids. Germline values: CDR1 MGHRA, CDR2 YSYEKL. Trimming removed 3 bases from V and 1 base from J; junction bases left unmatched: 9. The CDR3 DNA follows: TGCGCCAGCAGCCACCGCGTTACTAGCGGGGTTTCCTACAATGAGCAGTTCTTC. Translated: CASSHRVTSGVSYNEQFF.

At least ten counts were recorded for this clonotype. The V call is TRBV6-5, the J call TRBJ2-7; TRBD1 matches 7 bases. This CDR3 is built from 14 residues. V lost 6 bases to trimming and J lost 2 bases; unmatched junction nucleotides: 7. CDR1 and CDR2 (germline): MNHEY, SVGAGI. The CDR3 sequence is CASRLTGAPYEQYF. In DNA, the CDR3 is TGTGCCAGCAGACTTACAGGGGCCCCCTACGAGCAGTACTTC.

V usage is TRBV29-1 and J usage is TRBJ1-1; 9 nucleotides match TRBD1. V shed 5 bases, J shed 5 bases, and the junction held 3 bases outside the gene matches. In germline, CDR1 is SQVTM, CDR2 ANQGSEA. The CDR3 runs 12 residues. The CDR3 spells CSVRDRETEAFF. The DNA for the CDR3 is TGCAGCGTTAGGGACAGGGAGACTGAAGCTTTCTTT.

This clonotype was seen ten or more times. The chain links TRBV4-3 to TRBJ2-3; D remains unclear. Germline-derived CDR1 and CDR2 are LGHNA and YSLEER. V lost 2 bases to trimming and J lost 2 bases, with 8 bases between them. This CDR3 spans 14 amino acids. CDR3 sequence reads: CASSQNLDTDTQYF. In DNA form, the CDR3 reads TGCGCCAGCAGCCAAAATTTAGACACAGATACGCAGTATTTT.

This clonotype was detected a few times. The rearrangement joins TRBV7-2 to TRBJ1-5; D possibly corresponds to TRBD1 (6 bases). Per the germline V gene, CDR1 is SGHTA and CDR2 is FQGNSA. The V gene lost 0 bases and the J gene lost 6 bases, with 18 bases spanning the gap. This CDR3 spans 17 amino acids. The CDR3 coding sequence is TGTGCCAGCAGCTTAGCCTCGGTAACAGGGAAATCTCAGCCCCAGCATTTT. Its protein is CASSLASVTGKSQPQHF.